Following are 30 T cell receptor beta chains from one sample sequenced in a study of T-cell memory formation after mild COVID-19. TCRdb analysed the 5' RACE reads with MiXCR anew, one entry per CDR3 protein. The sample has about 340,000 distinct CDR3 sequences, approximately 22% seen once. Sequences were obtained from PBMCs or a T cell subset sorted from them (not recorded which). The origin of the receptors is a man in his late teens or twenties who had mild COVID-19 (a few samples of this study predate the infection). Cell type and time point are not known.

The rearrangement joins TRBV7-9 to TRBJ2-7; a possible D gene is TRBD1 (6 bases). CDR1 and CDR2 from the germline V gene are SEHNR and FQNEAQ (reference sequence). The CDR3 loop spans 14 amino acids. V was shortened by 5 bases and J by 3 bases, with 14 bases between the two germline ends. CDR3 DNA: TGTGCCAGCAGCCCCCGGGACAAGTACTACGAGCAGTACTTC. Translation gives CASSPRDKYYEQYF.

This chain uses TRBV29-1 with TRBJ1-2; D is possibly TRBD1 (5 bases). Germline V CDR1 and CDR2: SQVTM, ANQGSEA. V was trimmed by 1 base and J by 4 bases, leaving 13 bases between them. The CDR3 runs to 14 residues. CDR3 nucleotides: TGCAGCGTTGAAGCATACGGACACCCCTATGGCTACACCTTC. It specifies CSVEAYGHPYGYTF.

The CDR3 protein is CASSPGTSGLGSEQFF. CDR3 coding DNA: TGTGCCAGCAGCCCCGGGACTAGCGGGTTGGGGAGTGAGCAGTTCTTC. J is TRBJ2-1 and V is TRBV7-2; 12 bases are shared with TRBD2. Trimming removed 5 bases from V and 9 bases from J; junction bases left unmatched: 11. Looked up from germline, CDR1 is SGHTA and CDR2 is FQGNSA. The CDR3 consists of 16 residues.

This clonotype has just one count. This chain's CDR3 is CASSPRPGYGYTF. In nucleotides, the CDR3 is TGTGCCAGCTCACCACGTCCCGGTTATGGCTACACCTTC. J is TRBJ1-2 and V is TRBV18; D unclear. Germline CDR1 is KGHSH and CDR2 is LQKENI. This CDR3 spans 13 amino acids. V shed 1 base and J shed 5 bases, with 8 bases lying between them.

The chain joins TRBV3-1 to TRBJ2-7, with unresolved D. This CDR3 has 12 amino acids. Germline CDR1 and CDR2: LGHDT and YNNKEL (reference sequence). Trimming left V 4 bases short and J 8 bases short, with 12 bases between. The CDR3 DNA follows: TGTGCCAGCAGCCCCCGGATGGGGAAGCAGTACTTC. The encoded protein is CASSPRMGKQYF.

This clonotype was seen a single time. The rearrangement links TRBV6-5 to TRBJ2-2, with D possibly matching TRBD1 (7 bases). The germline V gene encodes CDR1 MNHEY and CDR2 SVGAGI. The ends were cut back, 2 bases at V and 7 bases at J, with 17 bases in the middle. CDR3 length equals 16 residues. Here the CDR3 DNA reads TGTGCCAGCAGTTACGGGGGGTCAGGGGGTAACGGGGAGCTGTTTTTT. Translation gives CASSYGGSGGNGELFF.

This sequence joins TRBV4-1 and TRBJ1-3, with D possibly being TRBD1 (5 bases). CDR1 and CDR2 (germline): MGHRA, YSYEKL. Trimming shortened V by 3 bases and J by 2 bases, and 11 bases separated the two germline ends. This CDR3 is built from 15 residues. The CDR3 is CASSQGRGAGNTIYF. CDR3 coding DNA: TGCGCCAGCAGCCAGGGGCGAGGGGCTGGAAACACCATATATTTT.

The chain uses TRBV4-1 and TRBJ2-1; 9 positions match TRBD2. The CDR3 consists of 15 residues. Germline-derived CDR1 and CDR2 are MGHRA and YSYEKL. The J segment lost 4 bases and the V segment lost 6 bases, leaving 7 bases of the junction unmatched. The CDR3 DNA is TGCGCCAGCAGTACTCCGGGACTAGCTTACAATGAGCAGTTCTTC. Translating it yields CASSTPGLAYNEQFF.

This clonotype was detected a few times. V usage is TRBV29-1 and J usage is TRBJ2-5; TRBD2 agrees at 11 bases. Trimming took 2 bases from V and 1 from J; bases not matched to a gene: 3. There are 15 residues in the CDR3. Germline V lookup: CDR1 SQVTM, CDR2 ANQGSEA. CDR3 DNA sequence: TGCAGCGTTGAACTCCTAGCGGGAGGCCAAGAGACCCAGTACTTC. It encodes CSVELLAGGQETQYF.

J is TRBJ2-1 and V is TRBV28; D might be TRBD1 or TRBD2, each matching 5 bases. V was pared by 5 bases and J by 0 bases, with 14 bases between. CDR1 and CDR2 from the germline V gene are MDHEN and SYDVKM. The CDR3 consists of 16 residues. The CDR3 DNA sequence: TGTGCCAGCAGTCCCTGGGGGTCTAGCTCCTACAATGAGCAGTTCTTC. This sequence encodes CASSPWGSSSYNEQFF.

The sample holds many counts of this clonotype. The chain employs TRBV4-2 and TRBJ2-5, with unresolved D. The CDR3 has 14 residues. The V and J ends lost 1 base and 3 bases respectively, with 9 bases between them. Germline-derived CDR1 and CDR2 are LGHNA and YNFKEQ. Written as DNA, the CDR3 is TGTGCCAGCAGCCAAGGGTCTGAGGAAGAGACCCAGTACTTC. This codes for CASSQGSEEETQYF.

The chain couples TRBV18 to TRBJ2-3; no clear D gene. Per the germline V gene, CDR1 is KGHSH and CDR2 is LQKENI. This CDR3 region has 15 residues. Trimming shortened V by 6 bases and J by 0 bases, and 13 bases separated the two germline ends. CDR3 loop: CASSGPGISTDTQYF. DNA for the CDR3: TGTGCCAGCTCGGGTCCCGGCATAAGCACAGATACGCAGTATTTT.

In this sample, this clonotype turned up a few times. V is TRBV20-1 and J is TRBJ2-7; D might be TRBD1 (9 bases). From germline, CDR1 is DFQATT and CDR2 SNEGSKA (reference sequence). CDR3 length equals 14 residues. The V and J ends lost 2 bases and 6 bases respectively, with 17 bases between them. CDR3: CSARSGTGTSEQYF. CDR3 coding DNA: TGCAGTGCTAGATCCGGGACAGGGACTAGCGAGCAGTACTTC.

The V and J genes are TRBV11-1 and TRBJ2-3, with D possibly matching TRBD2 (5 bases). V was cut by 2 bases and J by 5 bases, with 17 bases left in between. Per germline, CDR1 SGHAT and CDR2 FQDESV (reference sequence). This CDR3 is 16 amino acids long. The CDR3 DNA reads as TGTGCCAGCAGCTTAAGGCGGGCCATAAGGAAAGATACGCAGTATTTT. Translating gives CASSLRRAIRKDTQYF.

The CDR3 spells CASSSTGAEQYF. The CDR3 bases are TGTGCCAGCAGCTCGACAGGGGCCGAGCAGTACTTC. The genes are TRBV5-5 and TRBJ2-7; TRBD1 matches at 8 bases. In germline, CDR1 is SGHKS, CDR2 YYEKEE (reference sequence). This CDR3 is 12 amino acids long. The trim removed 3 bases at V and 6 bases at J, leaving 2 bases unmatched. Together with reference TRBV5-5 and TRBJ2-7, the CDR3 gives the full variable domain: DAGVTQSPTHLIKTRGQQVTLRCSPISGHKSVSWYQQVLGQGPQFIFQYYEKEERGRGNFPDRFSARQFPNYSSELNVNALLLGDSALYLCASSSTGAEQYFGPGTRLTVT.

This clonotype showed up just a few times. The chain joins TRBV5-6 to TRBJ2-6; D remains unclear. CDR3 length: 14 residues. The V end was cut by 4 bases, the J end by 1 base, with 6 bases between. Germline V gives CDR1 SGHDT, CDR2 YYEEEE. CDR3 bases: TGTGCCAGCAGCCTCCGATCTGGGGCCAACGTCCTGACTTTC. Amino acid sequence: CASSLRSGANVLTF.

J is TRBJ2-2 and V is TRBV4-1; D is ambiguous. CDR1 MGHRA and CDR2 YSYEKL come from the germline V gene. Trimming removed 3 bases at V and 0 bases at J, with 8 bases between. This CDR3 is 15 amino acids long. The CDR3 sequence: CASSHKQTNTGELFF. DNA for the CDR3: TGCGCCAGCAGCCACAAGCAGACGAACACCGGGGAGCTGTTTTTT.

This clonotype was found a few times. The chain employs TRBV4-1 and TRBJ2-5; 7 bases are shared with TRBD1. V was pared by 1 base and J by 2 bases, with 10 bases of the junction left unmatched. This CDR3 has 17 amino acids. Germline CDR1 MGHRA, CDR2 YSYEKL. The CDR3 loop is CASSQVITGEDQETQYF. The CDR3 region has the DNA TGCGCCAGCAGCCAAGTGATTACAGGGGAAGATCAAGAGACCCAGTACTTC.

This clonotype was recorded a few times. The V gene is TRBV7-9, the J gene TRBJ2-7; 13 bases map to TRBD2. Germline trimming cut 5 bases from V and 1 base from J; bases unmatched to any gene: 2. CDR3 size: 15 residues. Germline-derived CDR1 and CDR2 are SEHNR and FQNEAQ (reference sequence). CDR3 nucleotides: TGTGCCAGCAGCGCGGGACTAGCGGGGTCCTACGAGCAGTACTTC. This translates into CASSAGLAGSYEQYF. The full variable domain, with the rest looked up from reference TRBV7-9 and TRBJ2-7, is DTGVSQNPRHKITKRGQNVTFRCDPISEHNRLYWYRQTLGQGPEFLTYFQNEAQLEKSRLLSDRFSAERPKGSFSTLEIQRTEQGDSAMYLCASSAGLAGSYEQYFGPGTRLTVT.

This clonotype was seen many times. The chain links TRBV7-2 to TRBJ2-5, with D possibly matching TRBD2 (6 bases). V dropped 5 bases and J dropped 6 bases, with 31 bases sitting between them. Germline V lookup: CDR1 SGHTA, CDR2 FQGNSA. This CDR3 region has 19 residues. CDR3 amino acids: CASSLNRGASYPGDQTQYF. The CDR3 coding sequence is TGTGCCAGCAGCCTAAACCGGGGAGCTTCGTATCCGGGGGACCAGACCCAGTACTTC.

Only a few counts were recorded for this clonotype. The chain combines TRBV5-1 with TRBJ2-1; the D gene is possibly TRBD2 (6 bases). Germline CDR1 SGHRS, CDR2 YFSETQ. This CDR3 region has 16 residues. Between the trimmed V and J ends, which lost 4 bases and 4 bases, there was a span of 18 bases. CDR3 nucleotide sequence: TGCGCCAGCAGCGGGGGGACTCCCGAGATGTACAATGAGCAGTTCTTC. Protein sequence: CASSGGTPEMYNEQFF.

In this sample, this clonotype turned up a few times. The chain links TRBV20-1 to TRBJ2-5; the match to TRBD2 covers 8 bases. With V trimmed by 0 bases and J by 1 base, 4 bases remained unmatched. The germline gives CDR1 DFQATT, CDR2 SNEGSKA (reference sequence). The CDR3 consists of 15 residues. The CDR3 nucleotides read TGCAGTGCTAGAGAGCTAACTAGCGGCCAAGAGACCCAGTACTTC. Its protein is CSARELTSGQETQYF.

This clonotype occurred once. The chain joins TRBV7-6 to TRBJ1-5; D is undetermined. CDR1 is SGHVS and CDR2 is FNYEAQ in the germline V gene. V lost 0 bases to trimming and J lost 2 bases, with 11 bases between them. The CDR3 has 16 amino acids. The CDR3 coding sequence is TGTGCCAGCAGCTTAGCGGGGAATTTGGGCAATCAGCCCCAGCATTTT. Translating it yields CASSLAGNLGNQPQHF.

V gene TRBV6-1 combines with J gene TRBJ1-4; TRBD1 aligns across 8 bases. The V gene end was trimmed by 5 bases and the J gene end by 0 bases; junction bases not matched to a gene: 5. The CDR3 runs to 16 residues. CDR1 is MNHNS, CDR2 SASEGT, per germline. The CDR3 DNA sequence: TGTGCCAGCAGTTCCAGGGGGCATGCAACTAATGAAAAACTGTTTTTT. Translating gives CASSSRGHATNEKLFF.

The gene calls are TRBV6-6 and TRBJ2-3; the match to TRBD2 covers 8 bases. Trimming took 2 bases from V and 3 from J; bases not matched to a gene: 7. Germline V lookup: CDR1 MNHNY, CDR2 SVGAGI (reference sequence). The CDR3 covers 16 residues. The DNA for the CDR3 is TGTGCCAGCAGTTACGTTGGCGGGGGGTTGACAGATACGCAGTATTTT. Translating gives CASSYVGGGLTDTQYF.

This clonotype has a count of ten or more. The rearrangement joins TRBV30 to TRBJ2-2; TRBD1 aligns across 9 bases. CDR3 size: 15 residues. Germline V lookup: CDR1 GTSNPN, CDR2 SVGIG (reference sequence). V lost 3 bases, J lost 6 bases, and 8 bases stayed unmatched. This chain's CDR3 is CAWRNSGQGSGELFF. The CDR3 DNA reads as TGTGCCTGGAGGAACTCGGGACAGGGCTCCGGGGAGCTGTTTTTT.

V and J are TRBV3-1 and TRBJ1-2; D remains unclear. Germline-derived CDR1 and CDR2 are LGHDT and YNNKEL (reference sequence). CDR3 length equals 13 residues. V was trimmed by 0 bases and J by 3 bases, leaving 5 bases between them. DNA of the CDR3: TGTGCCAGCAGCCAAGAGGCAGACTATGGCTACACCTTC. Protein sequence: CASSQEADYGYTF.

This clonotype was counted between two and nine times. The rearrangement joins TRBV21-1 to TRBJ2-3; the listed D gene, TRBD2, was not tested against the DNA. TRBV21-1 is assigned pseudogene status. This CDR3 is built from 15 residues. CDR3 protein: CASSRTSGPTDTQYF. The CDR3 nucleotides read TGTGCCAGCAGCAGGACTAGCGGGCCCACAGATACGCAGTATTTT.

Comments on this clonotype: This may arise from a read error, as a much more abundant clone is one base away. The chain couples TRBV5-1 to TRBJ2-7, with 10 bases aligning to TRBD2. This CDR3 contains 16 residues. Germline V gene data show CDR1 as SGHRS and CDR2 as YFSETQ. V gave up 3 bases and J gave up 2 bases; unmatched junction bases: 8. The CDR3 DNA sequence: TGCGCCAGCAGCTGGACGCTAGCGGGGGTGGCCTACGAGCAGTACTTC. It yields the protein CASSWTLAGVAYEQYF.

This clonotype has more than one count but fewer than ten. The CDR3 DNA sequence: TGCAGTGCTAGAGACGGGGCTAGCACAGATACGCAGTATTTT. Translated, it gives CSARDGASTDTQYF. The J gene is TRBJ2-3, the V gene TRBV20-1; possibly TRBD1 or TRBD2 for D (5 bases each). With 0 bases removed from V and 0 bases from J, the gap between germline ends came to 7 bases. This CDR3 spans 14 amino acids. The germline V gene has CDR1 DFQATT and CDR2 SNEGSKA (reference sequence).